This TCR beta chain was captured by sequencing in a study of Graves' ophthalmopathy and Graves' hyperthyroidism. Active ophthalmopathy (CAS at least 3, NOSPECS at least 4), lasting under 3 months. This clonotype was detected ten times or more. There are 19 residues in the CDR3. Germline V gene lookup returns CDR1 LGHNT and CDR2 FRNRAP. Losses at the gene ends were 2 bases for V and 5 bases for J; bases not matched to a gene: 21. Amplified material comprised TCR beta CDR3 regions derived from RNA transcripts. The workflow started with a first-round RT-PCR run with HTBI primers and then moved on to a second-round multiplex PCR. One entry per CDR3 protein, called by TCRdb with MiXCR from the multiplex PCR reads. The data show 350,000 or so distinct CDR3 sequences, about a sixth seen once.

The genes are TRBV12-5 and TRBJ2-7; 7 bases line up with TRBD1. The sequence was collected from an adult man with Graves' ophthalmopathy. Sequenced: peripheral blood. The CDR3: CASGLPSKITGTVHHEQYF. The CDR3 coding sequence is TGTGCTAGTGGTTTGCCGTCGAAAATTACCGGGACAGTTCACCACGAGCAGTACTTC.